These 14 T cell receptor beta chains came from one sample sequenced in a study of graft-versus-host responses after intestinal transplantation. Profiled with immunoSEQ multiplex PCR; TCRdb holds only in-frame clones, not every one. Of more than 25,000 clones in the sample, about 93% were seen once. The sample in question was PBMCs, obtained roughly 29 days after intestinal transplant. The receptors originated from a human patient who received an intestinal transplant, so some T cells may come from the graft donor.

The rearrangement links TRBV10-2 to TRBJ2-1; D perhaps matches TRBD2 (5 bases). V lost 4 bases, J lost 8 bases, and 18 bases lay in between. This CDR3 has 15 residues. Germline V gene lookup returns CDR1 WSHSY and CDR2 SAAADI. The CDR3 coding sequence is TGCGCCAGCAGTGGGGCCAGCGGAGTCCGGTATGAGCAGTTCTTC. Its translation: CASSGASGVRYEQFF.

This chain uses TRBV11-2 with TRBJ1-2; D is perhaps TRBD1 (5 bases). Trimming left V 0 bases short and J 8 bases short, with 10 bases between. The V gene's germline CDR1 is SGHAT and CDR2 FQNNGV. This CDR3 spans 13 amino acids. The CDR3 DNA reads TGTGCCAGCAGCTTAGATCTAAGGGACGGCTACACCTTC. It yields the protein CASSLDLRDGYTF.

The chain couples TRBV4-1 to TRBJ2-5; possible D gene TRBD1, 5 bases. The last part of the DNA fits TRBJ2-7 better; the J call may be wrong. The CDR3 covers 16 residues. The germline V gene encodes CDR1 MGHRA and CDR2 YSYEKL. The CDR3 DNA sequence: TGCGCCAGCAGCCAAGATCCGGCAGGGTCTCGAGGCGAGCAGTACTTC. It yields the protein CASSQDPAGSRGEQYF.

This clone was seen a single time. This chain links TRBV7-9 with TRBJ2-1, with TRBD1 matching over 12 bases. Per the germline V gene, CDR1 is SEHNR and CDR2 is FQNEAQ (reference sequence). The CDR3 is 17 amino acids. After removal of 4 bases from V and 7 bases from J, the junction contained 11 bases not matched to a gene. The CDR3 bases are TGTGCCAGCAGCTATGCACCGGGACAGGGGGCATGGAATGAGCAGTTCTTC. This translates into CASSYAPGQGAWNEQFF.

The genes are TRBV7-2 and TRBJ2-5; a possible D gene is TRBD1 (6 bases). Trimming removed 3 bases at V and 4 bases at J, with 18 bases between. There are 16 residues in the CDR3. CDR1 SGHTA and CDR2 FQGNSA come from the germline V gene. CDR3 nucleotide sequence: TGTGCCAGCAGCTTTACAGGGCCGAACCGAGTAGAGACCCAGTACTTC. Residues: CASSFTGPNRVETQYF. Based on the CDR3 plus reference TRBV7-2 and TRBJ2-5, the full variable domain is GAGVSQSPSNKVTEKGKDVELRCDPISGHTALYWYRQSLGQGLEFLIYFQGNSAPDKSGLPSDRFSAERTGGSVSTLTIQRTQQEDSAVYLCASSFTGPNRVETQYFGPGTRLLVL.

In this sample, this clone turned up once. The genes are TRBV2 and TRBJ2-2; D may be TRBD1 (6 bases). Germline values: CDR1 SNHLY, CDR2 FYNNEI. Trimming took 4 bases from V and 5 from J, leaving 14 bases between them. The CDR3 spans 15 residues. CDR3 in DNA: TGTGCCAGCAGTGGAGGGGGTGGATCTACCGGGGAGCTGTTTTTT. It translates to CASSGGGGSTGELFF. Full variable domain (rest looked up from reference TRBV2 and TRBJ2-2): EPEVTQTPSHQVTQMGQEVILRCVPISNHLYFYWYRQILGQKVEFLVSFYNNEISEKSEIFDDQFSVERPDGSNFTLKIRSTKLEDSAMYFCASSGGGGSTGELFFGEGSRLTVL.

The DNA for the CDR3 is TGTGCCAGCAGCGCCCTGAGTGATCAGCCCCAGCATTTT. Encoded protein: CASSALSDQPQHF. V is TRBV7-9 and J is TRBJ1-5; D is unresolved. Trimming pared 5 bases from V and 5 bases from J, leaving 10 bases between. CDR1 is SEHNR, CDR2 FQNEAQ, per germline (reference sequence). The CDR3 is made up of 13 amino acids.

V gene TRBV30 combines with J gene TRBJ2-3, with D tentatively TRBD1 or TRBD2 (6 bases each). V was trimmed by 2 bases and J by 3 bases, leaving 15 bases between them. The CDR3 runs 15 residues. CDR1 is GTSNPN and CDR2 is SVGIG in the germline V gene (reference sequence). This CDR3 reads CAWSKKGGRTDTQYF. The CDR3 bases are TGTGCCTGGAGTAAGAAGGGGGGTAGGACAGATACGCAGTATTTT.

Here the CDR3 reads CASSLGVGTSEAFF. CDR3 DNA: TGTGCCAGCAGTTTAGGGGTCGGGACATCTGAAGCTTTCTTT. The J gene is TRBJ1-1, the V gene TRBV28; possible D gene TRBD1, 6 bases. Per germline, CDR1 MDHEN and CDR2 SYDVKM. V shed 2 bases and J shed 6 bases, with 13 bases lying between them. The CDR3 covers 14 residues. Using reference TRBV28 and TRBJ1-1 for the parts outside the CDR3, the full variable domain is DVKVTQSSRYLVKRTGEKVFLECVQDMDHENMFWYRQDPGLGLRLIYFSYDVKMKEKGDIPEGYSVSREKKERFSLILESASTNQTSMYLCASSLGVGTSEAFFGQGTRLTVV.

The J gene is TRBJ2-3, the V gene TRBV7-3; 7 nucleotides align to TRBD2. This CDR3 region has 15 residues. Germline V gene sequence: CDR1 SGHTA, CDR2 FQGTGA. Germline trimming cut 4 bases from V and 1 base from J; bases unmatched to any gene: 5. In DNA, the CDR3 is TGTGCCAGCAGCTCTATTGGGGGGGGCACAGATACGCAGTATTTT. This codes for CASSSIGGGTDTQYF.

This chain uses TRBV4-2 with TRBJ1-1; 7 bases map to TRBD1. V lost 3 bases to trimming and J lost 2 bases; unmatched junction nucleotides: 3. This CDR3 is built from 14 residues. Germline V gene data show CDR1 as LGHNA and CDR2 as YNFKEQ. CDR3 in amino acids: CASSQRDSNTEAFF. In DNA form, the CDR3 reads TGTGCCAGCAGCCAGAGGGACAGTAACACTGAAGCTTTCTTT.

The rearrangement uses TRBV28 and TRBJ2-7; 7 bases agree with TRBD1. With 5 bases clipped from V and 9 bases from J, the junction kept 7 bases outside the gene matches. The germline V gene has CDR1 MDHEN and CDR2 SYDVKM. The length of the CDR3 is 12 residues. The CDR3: CASSLDRVGQYF. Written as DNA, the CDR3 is TGTGCCAGCAGTCTCGACAGGGTTGGGCAGTACTTC.

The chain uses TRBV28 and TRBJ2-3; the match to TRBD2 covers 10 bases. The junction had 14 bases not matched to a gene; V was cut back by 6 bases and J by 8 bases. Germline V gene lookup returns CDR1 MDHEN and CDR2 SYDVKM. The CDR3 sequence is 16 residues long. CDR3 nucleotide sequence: TGTGCCAGCAGCGGCGGTACTAGCGGGAAGAGGGGTACGCAGTATTTT. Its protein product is CASSGGTSGKRGTQYF. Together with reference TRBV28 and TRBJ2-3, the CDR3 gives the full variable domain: DVKVTQSSRYLVKRTGEKVFLECVQDMDHENMFWYRQDPGLGLRLIYFSYDVKMKEKGDIPEGYSVSREKKERFSLILESASTNQTSMYLCASSGGTSGKRGTQYFGPGTRLTVL.

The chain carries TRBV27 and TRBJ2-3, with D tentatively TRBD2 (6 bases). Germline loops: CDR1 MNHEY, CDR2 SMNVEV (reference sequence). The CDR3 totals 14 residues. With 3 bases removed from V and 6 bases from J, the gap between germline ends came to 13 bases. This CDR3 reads CASSFASAPDTQYF. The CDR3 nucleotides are TGTGCCAGCAGTTTTGCTAGCGCCCCCGATACGCAGTATTTT.